The 13 T cell receptor beta chains listed next were all sequenced from one sample in a study of beta chain features in type 1 diabetes. The authors reverse transcribed all of the isolated RNA, so sequencing captured expressed TCRB transcripts. Libraries were prepared by immunoSEQ multiplex PCR; TCRdb keeps only in-frame clonotypes and omits some of them. The data show almost 350,000 clones, roughly 8% seen once. Specimen: central memory CD4+ T cells from blood. These receptors all stem from a woman aged 18-35 years in good health.

The rearrangement links TRBV4-3 to TRBJ1-4; possible D gene TRBD1, 5 bases. Germline V lookup: CDR1 LGHNA, CDR2 YSLEER. Trimming removed 2 bases from V and 4 bases from J, with 11 bases in between. This CDR3 has 15 amino acids. The CDR3 DNA follows: TGCGCCAGCAGCCAAAACCGGGGCCTTAATGAAAAACTGTTTTTT. It is translated as CASSQNRGLNEKLFF.

This clone was detected only a few times. The rearrangement uses TRBV5-8 and TRBJ2-1; a possible D gene is TRBD1 (6 bases). The CDR3 covers 13 residues. CDR1 is SGHTS and CDR2 is YDEGEE in the germline V gene. Trimming stripped 4 bases from V and 6 bases from J, with 11 bases between. The CDR3: CASSPTGINEQFF. The DNA of the CDR3 is TGTGCCAGCAGCCCTACAGGGATCAATGAGCAGTTCTTC.

The chain uses TRBV6-1 and TRBJ2-3; the match to TRBD2 covers 7 bases. The V segment lost 5 bases and the J segment 8 bases; nucleotides outside the gene matches: 7. The CDR3 consists of 13 residues. Germline V CDR1 and CDR2: MNHNS, SASEGT. The CDR3 here is CASSSGERGTQYF. The CDR3 nucleotides read TGTGCCAGCAGTAGCGGGGAGAGAGGTACGCAGTATTTT.

Comments on this clone: This CDR3 is also generated by other DNA sequences in the sample. In DNA form, the CDR3 reads TGTGCCAGCAGCTTGGAAGGCACAGATACGCAGTATTTT. This gives the protein CASSLEGTDTQYF. The chain links TRBV7-2 to TRBJ2-3; D ambiguous. V gave up 3 bases and J gave up 1 base, with 5 bases separating them. The CDR3 length is 13 residues. Germline CDR1 SGHTA, CDR2 FQGNSA.

This clone was seen more than once but under ten times. The chain couples TRBV11-2 to TRBJ2-2; D may correspond to TRBD1 or TRBD2 (5 bases each). This CDR3 spans 15 amino acids. V was clipped by 0 bases and J by 4 bases, with 9 bases between them. Germline lookup yields CDR1 SGHAT and CDR2 FQNNGV. The CDR3 loop reads CASSLESGGTGELFF. Written as DNA, the CDR3 is TGTGCCAGCAGCTTAGAATCTGGGGGCACCGGGGAGCTGTTTTTT.

Only a few counts were recorded for this clone. The chain recombines TRBV18 with TRBJ2-3, with 10 bases matching TRBD2. Unmatched junction bases numbered 6, after V lost 4 bases and J lost 5 bases. Per germline, CDR1 KGHSH and CDR2 LQKENI. The CDR3 totals 15 residues. CDR3 coding DNA: TGTGCCAGCTCACGCCTAGCGGGAGCGCTAGATACGCAGTATTTT. Translating gives CASSRLAGALDTQYF.

J is TRBJ2-3 and V is TRBV19; perhaps TRBD2 as D (5 bases). V lost 6 bases, J lost 6 bases, and 22 bases lay in between. Per germline, CDR1 LNHDA and CDR2 SQIVND (reference sequence). The CDR3 contains 16 residues. The CDR3 spells CASSDPWPGSRDTQYF. Written as DNA, the CDR3 is TGTGCCAGTAGCGACCCCTGGCCGGGGTCGAGGGATACGCAGTATTTT.

This clone was seen just once. This CDR3 is also generated by other DNA sequences in the sample. This chain joins TRBV6-5 and TRBJ1-2, with TRBD1 matching 9 bases. This CDR3 is built from 13 residues. Trimming removed 5 bases from V and 8 bases from J; junction bases left unmatched: 6. The V gene's germline CDR1 is MNHEY and CDR2 SVGAGI. CDR3 DNA sequence: TGTGCCAGCAGTGACAGGGGGGGTGGAGGCTACACCTTC. Translated, it gives CASSDRGGGGYTF.

This clone showed up just a few times. The V gene is TRBV7-2, the J gene TRBJ1-2, with a weak D call TRBD1 (6 bases). Germline CDR1 is SGHTA and CDR2 is FQGNSA. Trimming cost V 4 bases and J 7 bases, with 13 bases left between them. The CDR3 consists of 13 residues. CDR3 loop: CASSSTRGGGYTF. The CDR3 DNA sequence: TGTGCCAGCAGCTCGACCAGGGGAGGTGGCTACACCTTC.

This clone was seen only a few times. This rearrangement joins TRBV7-2 to TRBJ2-5; 8 nucleotides align to TRBD2. This CDR3 is 15 amino acids long. Germline V CDR1 and CDR2: SGHTA, FQGNSA. Trimming at V came to 4 bases and at J to 5 bases, leaving 9 bases not matched to a gene. The CDR3 loop reads CASSSLSGSWETQYF. The CDR3, as DNA: TGTGCCAGCAGCTCCTTAAGCGGGAGCTGGGAGACCCAGTACTTC.

The chain uses TRBV29-1 and TRBJ2-1, with unresolved D. V dropped 7 bases and J dropped 4 bases, with 8 bases sitting between them. The germline gives CDR1 SQVTM, CDR2 ANQGSEA. The CDR3 has 11 residues. The CDR3 bases are TGCAGCGCCCCTACTTACAATGAGCAGTTCTTC. This codes for CSAPTYNEQFF.

The chain combines TRBV5-6 with TRBJ1-1; D unclear. This CDR3 is 16 amino acids long. The germline V and J ends were trimmed by 5 bases and 1 base, with 18 bases remaining between them. Germline CDR1 is SGHDT and CDR2 is YYEEEE. CDR3 nucleotide sequence: TGTGCCAGCAGGATCAGGACCGCGGGAAGGAACACTGAAGCTTTCTTT. Protein: CASRIRTAGRNTEAFF.

The chain is built from TRBV9 and TRBJ1-4; TRBD1 matches at 10 bases. This CDR3 contains 14 residues. The V gene end was trimmed by 2 bases and the J gene end by 8 bases; junction bases not matched to a gene: 3. The V gene's germline CDR1 is SGDLS and CDR2 YYNGEE. The CDR3 here is CASSVGQGGEKLFF. In nucleotides, the CDR3 is TGTGCCAGCAGCGTCGGACAGGGGGGAGAAAAACTGTTTTTT.